The 32 T cell receptor beta chains in this list originate from one sample, sequenced in a study of blood T cell repertoires in COVID-19. Generated by immunoSEQ multiplex PCR, the TCRdb table keeps only in-frame clones and is missing some. The table lists about 150,000 clones, roughly 84% of them singletons. Material for sequencing was peripheral blood. These receptors all stem from a woman aged 60 to 75 with COVID-19, enrolled during active disease.

V gene TRBV9 combines with J gene TRBJ2-5, with 8 bases lining up with TRBD1. CDR3 length: 14 residues. Unmatched junction bases numbered 3, after V lost 0 bases and J lost 5 bases. Germline CDR1 SGDLS, CDR2 YYNGEE. The CDR3 reads CASSVGTGRETQYF. In DNA, the CDR3 is TGTGCCAGCAGCGTAGGGACAGGGCGGGAGACCCAGTACTTC. Variable domain in full (rest from reference TRBV9 and TRBJ2-5): DSGVTQTPKHLITATGQRVTLRCSPRSGDLSVYWYQQSLDQGLQFLIQYYNGEERAKGNILERFSAQQFPDLHSELNLSSLELGDSALYFCASSVGTGRETQYFGPGTRLLVL.

V and J are TRBV7-2 and TRBJ2-3, with D perhaps matching TRBD1 (5 bases). The CDR3 sequence is 15 residues long. CDR1 is SGHTA and CDR2 is FQGNSA in the germline V gene. V lost 2 bases and J lost 1, with 10 bases in between. The DNA for the CDR3 is TGTGCCAGCAGCTTACGAAGGGGCGGCACAGATACGCAGTATTTT. Amino acids: CASSLRRGGTDTQYF.

For the CDR3, the DNA is TGTGCCAGCAGTGACACAGGGACAGGCTATGGCTACACCTTC. Protein sequence: CASSDTGTGYGYTF. J is TRBJ1-2 and V is TRBV25-1, with 8 bases aligning to TRBD1. V gave up 3 bases and J gave up 4 bases; unmatched junction bases: 4. CDR3 length: 14 amino acids. The germline V gene has CDR1 MGHDK and CDR2 SYGVNS.

The genes are TRBV20-1 and TRBJ1-3; D remains ambiguous. Germline V lookup: CDR1 DFQATT, CDR2 SNEGSKA (reference sequence). The CDR3 has 11 residues. In DNA, the CDR3 is TGCAGCCCCTCGTCTGGAAACACCATATATTTT. Translated, it gives CSPSSGNTIYF.

The chain employs TRBV2 and TRBJ1-6; D unresolved. This CDR3 spans 15 amino acids. The V gene's germline CDR1 is SNHLY and CDR2 FYNNEI. Trimming shortened V by 4 bases and J by 4 bases, and 11 bases separated the two germline ends. The CDR3 coding sequence is TGTGCCAGCAGTGTAGAAACAGTATATAATTCACCCCTCCACTTT. Its protein product is CASSVETVYNSPLHF.

In this sample, this clone turned up once. V is TRBV4-1 and J is TRBJ2-5; a weak D match, TRBD2 (6 bases). V dropped 2 bases and J dropped 9 bases, with 13 bases sitting between them. The CDR3 is 13 residues long. Germline CDR1 and CDR2: MGHRA and YSYEKL. The CDR3 sequence is CASSQSQTGAQYF. CDR3 nucleotides: TGCGCCAGCAGCCAATCCCAAACGGGGGCCCAGTACTTC.

The chain recombines TRBV6-5 with TRBJ2-3, with 7 positions matching TRBD1. The CDR3 covers 15 residues. Trimming cost V 10 bases and J 3 bases; bases outside gene matches: 13. Germline values: CDR1 MNHEY, CDR2 SVGAGI. The CDR3 DNA follows: TGTGCCAACAAACGAGCCAGGGGGTTTACAGATACGCAGTATTTT. Translating it yields CANKRARGFTDTQYF.

The chain uses TRBV5-1 and TRBJ1-3; no firm D call. CDR3 length equals 17 residues. Germline lookup yields CDR1 SGHRS and CDR2 YFSETQ. With 0 bases removed from V and 4 bases from J, the gap between germline ends came to 17 bases. CDR3 in amino acids: CASSLGWRGTNGNTIYF. CDR3 bases: TGCGCCAGCAGCTTGGGTTGGCGGGGAACGAACGGAAACACCATATATTTT.

The chain employs TRBV6-4 and TRBJ1-4, with 8 bases identical to TRBD1. V lost 5 bases to trimming and J lost 7 bases; unmatched junction nucleotides: 3. The CDR3 has 13 residues. Germline V lookup: CDR1 MRHNA, CDR2 SNTAGT. CDR3 in DNA: TGTGCCAGCAGTCGGGACAGGAGTGAAAAACTGTTTTTT. Translation gives CASSRDRSEKLFF.

The J gene is TRBJ2-2, the V gene TRBV28, with 7 positions matching TRBD1. With V trimmed by 7 bases and J by 5 bases, 10 bases remained unmatched. This CDR3 spans 15 amino acids. Germline V lookup: CDR1 MDHEN, CDR2 SYDVKM. DNA of the CDR3: TGTGCCAGCACCGTGCCCGGGACAGAGACCGGGGAGCTGTTTTTT. It translates to CASTVPGTETGELFF.

This CDR3 is CASRKGLAGETQYF. CDR3 in DNA: TGTGCCAGCAGAAAGGGACTAGCCGGGGAGACCCAGTACTTC. V gene TRBV6-6 combines with J gene TRBJ2-5, with TRBD2 identical over 9 bases. Trimming cost V 6 bases and J 5 bases; bases outside gene matches: 7. In germline, CDR1 is MNHNY, CDR2 SVGAGI (reference sequence). The CDR3 has 14 amino acids.

The chain uses TRBV7-9 and TRBJ2-2; 7 nucleotides line up with TRBD1. The length of the CDR3 is 14 residues. The germline CDR1 and CDR2 sequences are SEHNR and FQNEAQ (reference sequence). V trimming: 6 bases; J trimming: 4 bases; junction bases outside the gene matches: 5. In DNA, the CDR3 is TGTGCCAGCAGACCGACAGGGACCACCGGGGAGCTGTTTTTT. It codes for CASRPTGTTGELFF. The complete variable domain, with remaining parts taken from reference TRBV7-9 and TRBJ2-2, reads DTGVSQNPRHKITKRGQNVTFRCDPISEHNRLYWYRQTLGQGPEFLTYFQNEAQLEKSRLLSDRFSAERPKGSFSTLEIQRTEQGDSAMYLCASRPTGTTGELFFGEGSRLTVL.

The chain recombines TRBV6-4 with TRBJ1-6; 7 positions agree with TRBD1. This CDR3 has 15 residues. J was trimmed by 9 bases and V by 3 bases; bases with no gene match: 8. Germline CDR1 and CDR2: MRHNA and SNTAGT. The CDR3: CASSEDRHESSPLHF. In DNA form, the CDR3 reads TGTGCCAGCAGTGAGGACAGGCACGAAAGTTCACCCCTCCACTTT.

Only one count was recorded for this clone. The chain is built from TRBV19 and TRBJ1-2; the D is unclear. The length of the CDR3 is 14 residues. V was trimmed by 1 base and J by 0 bases, leaving 6 bases between them. Looked up from germline, CDR1 is LNHDA and CDR2 is SQIVND (reference sequence). CDR3 in DNA: TGTGCCAGTAGTATAGGAGGGTCTAACTATGGCTACACCTTC. It codes for CASSIGGSNYGYTF.

This chain links TRBV5-1 with TRBJ2-5; 8 nucleotides align to TRBD1. Germline V gene data show CDR1 as SGHRS and CDR2 as YFSETQ. The junction had 9 bases not matched to a gene; V was cut back by 4 bases and J by 7 bases. The CDR3 runs 14 residues. The chain's CDR3 is CASSPGQGAVTQYF. In DNA, the CDR3 is TGCGCCAGCAGCCCCGGACAGGGCGCGGTGACCCAGTACTTC.

The chain employs TRBV7-8 and TRBJ1-4; the D gene is possibly TRBD1 (5 bases). CDR3 length equals 14 residues. Germline V lookup: CDR1 SGHVS, CDR2 FQNEAQ. The germline V and J ends were trimmed by 5 bases and 10 bases, with 17 bases remaining between them. CDR3 coding DNA: TGTGCCAGCAGCGGGGAGGGGATGACTGGAAAACTGTTTTTT. This sequence encodes CASSGEGMTGKLFF.

J is TRBJ1-6 and V is TRBV5-1; 8 nucleotides match TRBD1. After removal of 4 bases from V and 14 bases from J, the junction contained 8 bases not matched to a gene. CDR1 is SGHRS, CDR2 YFSETQ, per germline. The CDR3 contains 13 residues. The CDR3 here is CASSPLGGQALHF. CDR3 DNA: TGCGCCAGCAGCCCCTTGGGGGGACAGGCCCTCCACTTT.

This rearrangement joins TRBV7-6 to TRBJ1-6; D is possibly TRBD1 (6 bases). Trimming stripped 5 bases from V and 6 bases from J, with 8 bases between. Germline V lookup: CDR1 SGHVS, CDR2 FNYEAQ. The CDR3 is 13 residues long. CDR3 residues: CASSTGSNSPLHF. The CDR3 region has the DNA TGTGCCAGCAGCACAGGGAGTAATTCACCCCTCCACTTT.

Remarks on this clone: The germline gene is not matched at one end of the junction; a read error may be the cause. V and J are TRBV7-7 and TRBJ2-3; 12 positions agree with TRBD2. Germline CDR1 SSHAT, CDR2 FNYEAQ (reference sequence). The length of the CDR3 is 16 residues. DNA of the CDR3: TGTGCTAGCAGCAGCGGGACTAGCGGGAGCACAGATACGCAGTATTTT. It translates to CASSSGTSGSTDTQYF.

This clone was recorded only once. V usage is TRBV19 and J usage is TRBJ2-1, with 7 bases lining up with TRBD2. The trim removed 3 bases at V and 9 bases at J, leaving 14 bases unmatched. CDR1 is LNHDA and CDR2 is SQIVND in the germline V gene (reference sequence). CDR3 length: 16 amino acids. CDR3 sequence: CASSMMSVRELGEQFF. CDR3 DNA: TGTGCCAGTAGTATGATGAGCGTGCGGGAGTTAGGTGAGCAGTTCTTC.

This clone has just one count. The chain joins TRBV25-1 to TRBJ2-1; TRBD2 matches 8 bases. In germline, CDR1 is MGHDK, CDR2 SYGVNS. Trimming removed 1 base from V and 8 bases from J; junction bases left unmatched: 10. The CDR3 length is 16 residues. The CDR3 loop reads CASSESSPGLADEQFF. DNA for the CDR3: TGTGCCAGCAGTGAATCCTCACCCGGACTAGCCGATGAGCAGTTCTTC.

This chain uses TRBV28 with TRBJ1-5; TRBD1 might be the D (5 bases). From germline, CDR1 is MDHEN and CDR2 SYDVKM. V was cut by 5 bases and J by 4 bases, with 15 bases left in between. This CDR3 has 15 amino acids. The CDR3 DNA is TGTGCCAGCAGTGTTACGGGACTGCAAAATCAGCCCCAGCATTTT. This translates into CASSVTGLQNQPQHF.

This rearrangement joins TRBV10-3 to TRBJ2-2; 9 bases align to TRBD1. From germline, CDR1 is ENHRY and CDR2 SYGVKD. This CDR3 has 15 residues. Trimming at V came to 2 bases and at J to 5 bases, leaving 3 bases not matched to a gene. CDR3 coding DNA: TGTGCCATCAGTGAGGGACAGGGGAGTACCGGGGAGCTGTTTTTT. It yields the protein CAISEGQGSTGELFF.

This clone has more than one count but fewer than ten. The chain has TRBV6-4 and TRBJ1-1; D is perhaps TRBD1 (6 bases). The V end was cut by 6 bases, the J end by 4 bases, with 15 bases between. CDR1 is MRHNA and CDR2 is SNTAGT in the germline V gene. The CDR3 has 14 residues. The CDR3: CASSAKGDGTEAFF. The CDR3, as DNA: TGTGCCAGCAGCGCAAAGGGGGATGGCACTGAAGCTTTCTTT.

This chain uses TRBV14 with TRBJ2-1; D call uncertain. The CDR3 consists of 15 residues. Trimming removed 0 bases at V and 4 bases at J, with 10 bases between. The germline gives CDR1 SGHDN, CDR2 FVKESK. CDR3 DNA sequence: TGTGCCAGCAGCCAAGATCAACTACCATACAATGAGCAGTTCTTC. It encodes CASSQDQLPYNEQFF.

The chain carries TRBV5-4 and TRBJ2-2; 13 bases align to TRBD2. The germline V gene has CDR1 SGHNT and CDR2 YYREEE (reference sequence). Trimming at V came to 5 bases and at J to 6 bases, leaving 4 bases not matched to a gene. There are 15 residues in the CDR3. The CDR3 sequence: CASRTGTSGAGELFF. The DNA of the CDR3 is TGTGCCAGCAGGACCGGGACTAGCGGGGCCGGGGAGCTGTTTTTT.

The J gene is TRBJ1-1, the V gene TRBV7-2; 8 positions match TRBD1. CDR3 length: 15 amino acids. V was pared by 1 base and J by 4 bases, with 5 bases of the junction left unmatched. Germline V gives CDR1 SGHTA, CDR2 FQGNSA. The CDR3 here is CASSLVSQGVTEAFF. The CDR3 DNA is TGTGCCAGCAGCTTAGTTTCACAGGGGGTCACTGAAGCTTTCTTT.

The V call is TRBV27, the J call TRBJ1-5, with a tentative D call TRBD1 (5 bases). The CDR3 has 17 amino acids. Germline CDR1 and CDR2: MNHEY and SMNVEV (reference sequence). V was shortened by 6 bases and J by 2 bases, with 20 bases between the two germline ends. The CDR3 DNA reads TGTGCCAGCAGGCCCGCTAGGGACTTCGTAGGCAATCAGCCCCAGCATTTT. This codes for CASRPARDFVGNQPQHF.

This clone was seen a handful of times. This chain uses TRBV19 with TRBJ2-1; TRBD1 agrees at 9 bases. CDR3 size: 15 residues. In germline, CDR1 is LNHDA, CDR2 SQIVND (reference sequence). The ends lost 4 bases at V and 3 bases at J; junction bases unmatched: 4. The CDR3 DNA follows: TGTGCCAGTAGTACACCGACAGGGGGCTACAATGAGCAGTTCTTC. This codes for CASSTPTGGYNEQFF.

The V gene is TRBV2, the J gene TRBJ1-5; TRBD1 matches 9 bases. V lost 6 bases and J lost 6; bases outside the gene matches: 9. The CDR3 contains 15 residues. CDR1 SNHLY and CDR2 FYNNEI come from the germline V gene. CDR3 sequence (DNA): TGTGCCAGCAGGGGGACAGGGAAGGTTGGTCAGCCCCAGCATTTT. Translation gives CASRGTGKVGQPQHF.

The genes are TRBV6-4 and TRBJ2-4, with 10 nucleotides matching TRBD1. Germline CDR1 is MRHNA and CDR2 is SNTAGT. The CDR3 is 14 residues long. V shed 5 bases and J 8 bases; nucleotides not matched to a gene: 6. The CDR3 DNA follows: TGTGCCAGCAGTCCCGGGACAGGGGAACACATTCAGTACTTC. It yields the protein CASSPGTGEHIQYF.

V is TRBV19 and J is TRBJ2-5; D remains ambiguous. The V gene lost 7 bases and the J gene lost 4 bases, with 13 bases spanning the gap. The CDR3 covers 13 residues. Germline V gene data show CDR1 as LNHDA and CDR2 as SQIVND (reference sequence). CDR3 region: CASNGGLVETQYF. In nucleotides, the CDR3 is TGTGCCAGTAATGGTGGTTTAGTAGAGACCCAGTACTTC.